A single sample gave rise to the 30 T cell receptor beta chains below, sequenced in a study of radiation and T cells in renal cell carcinoma. Time point noted: blood 4 weeks post-SBRT, at nephrectomy. Specified treatment: 15 Gy SBRT to primary tumor, nephrectomy 4 weeks later. Sequenced by immunoSEQ multiplex PCR; TCRdb stores in-frame clones only, minus some. The sample includes around 180,000 clones, roughly 90% seen only once; the top ten take 10% to 12%. Material: blood, obtained from a patient whose treatment included radiotherapy and nephrectomy. These receptors came from a woman in her forties or fifties with renal cell carcinoma.

The gene calls are TRBV15 and TRBJ1-5; unclear D gene. Germline lookup yields CDR1 LNHNV and CDR2 YYDKDF (reference sequence). Trimming cost V 0 bases and J 4 bases, with 7 bases left between them. The CDR3 is made up of 14 amino acids. CDR3 loop: CATSRDQVNQPQHF. The CDR3 region has the DNA TGTGCCACCAGCAGAGATCAAGTGAATCAGCCCCAGCATTTT.

The chain links TRBV19 to TRBJ2-6, with D maybe TRBD1 (7 bases). V dropped 0 bases and J dropped 4 bases, with 16 bases sitting between them. The CDR3 consists of 18 residues. In germline, CDR1 is LNHDA, CDR2 SQIVND (reference sequence). CDR3 sequence reads: CASSIENEGAGGANVLTF. DNA for the CDR3: TGTGCCAGTAGTATAGAGAATGAGGGGGCGGGAGGGGCCAACGTCCTGACTTTC.

The CDR3 spells CASSVGTGTGEQYF. For the CDR3, the DNA is TGTGCCAGCAGCGTTGGGACAGGCACCGGCGAGCAGTACTTC. This chain connects TRBV4-2 to TRBJ2-7; 8 bases align to TRBD1. Germline loops: CDR1 LGHNA, CDR2 YNFKEQ. The CDR3 contains 14 residues. V was clipped by 5 bases and J by 6 bases; unmatched bases: 9.

This clone came up once. The rearrangement joins TRBV25-1 to TRBJ1-4; D uncertain. Trimming took 7 bases from V and 4 from J, leaving 13 bases between them. The CDR3 has 14 residues. From germline, CDR1 is MGHDK and CDR2 SYGVNS. The CDR3 DNA sequence: TGTGCCAGCACGGGAGTGAGTTTTAATGAAAAACTGTTTTTT. It specifies CASTGVSFNEKLFF.

The rearrangement links TRBV29-1 to TRBJ2-1, with 9 bases aligning to TRBD1. This CDR3 has 14 residues. In germline, CDR1 is SQVTM, CDR2 ANQGSEA. V dropped 6 bases and J dropped 7; count of bases not matched to a gene: 10. The DNA for the CDR3 is TGCAGCGTCACCGGGACAGGGACTTTGAATGAGCAGTTCTTC. Protein product: CSVTGTGTLNEQFF.

This clone came up a few times. CDR3 coding DNA: TGTGCCAGCTCACCGAACTTGAACACTGAAGCTTTCTTT. Protein: CASSPNLNTEAFF. The V and J genes are TRBV18 and TRBJ1-1; D is unresolved. Germline CDR1 reads KGHSH; CDR2 reads LQKENI. The length of the CDR3 is 13 residues. V was pared by 3 bases and J by 0 bases, with 5 bases between.

The J gene is TRBJ2-7, the V gene TRBV6-1, with a weak D call TRBD1 (6 bases). The CDR3 is 11 residues long. The ends were cut back, 7 bases at V and 6 bases at J, with 10 bases in the middle. In germline, CDR1 is MNHNS, CDR2 SASEGT. The CDR3 protein is CASTTGIEQYF. The CDR3 DNA follows: TGTGCCAGCACCACAGGGATCGAGCAGTACTTC.

The chain combines TRBV5-4 with TRBJ1-2, with 9 bases lining up with TRBD1. Germline V gene sequence: CDR1 SGHNT, CDR2 YYREEE (reference sequence). CDR3 length equals 15 residues. The J segment lost 4 bases and the V segment lost 0 bases, leaving 4 bases of the junction unmatched. In nucleotides, the CDR3 is TGTGCCAGCAGCTTGGACAGGGGGCGTCCCTATGGCTACACCTTC. Its translation is CASSLDRGRPYGYTF.

This clone was seen more than once but under ten times. The V and J genes are TRBV6-1 and TRBJ2-7; D is unclear. The ends were cut back, 11 bases at V and 0 bases at J, with 14 bases in the middle. The CDR3 sequence is 13 residues long. Germline CDR1 MNHNS, CDR2 SASEGT. The CDR3 region is CAGVSVSSYEQYF. DNA of the CDR3: TGTGCCGGCGTGAGCGTGAGCTCCTACGAGCAGTACTTC.

This clone has a count of ten or more. The chain recombines TRBV7-9 with TRBJ1-2; D is perhaps TRBD1 (6 bases). V was shortened by 2 bases and J by 1 base, with 17 bases between the two germline ends. The CDR3 is made up of 17 amino acids. Germline V lookup: CDR1 SEHNR, CDR2 FQNEAQ (reference sequence). The CDR3 protein is CASSLFTGLGVNYGYTF. The CDR3 region has the DNA TGTGCCAGCAGCTTATTTACAGGGTTGGGGGTTAACTATGGCTACACCTTC. The full variable domain, rest sourced from reference TRBV7-9 and TRBJ1-2, is DTGVSQNPRHKITKRGQNVTFRCDPISEHNRLYWYRQTLGQGPEFLTYFQNEAQLEKSRLLSDRFSAERPKGSFSTLEIQRTEQGDSAMYLCASSLFTGLGVNYGYTFGSGTRLTVV.

CDR3 DNA: TGTGCCAGCAGCGTAGCAGCCGGAGACTCTGGAAACACCATATATTTT. This gives the protein CASSVAAGDSGNTIYF. This chain links TRBV9 with TRBJ1-3; D gene unclear. The CDR3 runs 16 residues. The V and J ends lost 0 bases and 0 bases respectively, with 10 bases between them. CDR1 and CDR2 from the germline V gene are SGDLS and YYNGEE.

V is TRBV18 and J is TRBJ2-7; 11 bases map to TRBD1. The germline V gene has CDR1 KGHSH and CDR2 LQKENI. With V trimmed by 3 bases and J by 2 bases, 3 bases remained unmatched. The CDR3 runs to 15 residues. CDR3 DNA sequence: TGTGCCAGCTCACCCCGGACAGGGGGCCCCTACGAGCAGTACTTC. Translated, it gives CASSPRTGGPYEQYF. The variable domain in full, with the rest retrieved from reference TRBV18 and TRBJ2-7, is NAGVMQNPRHLVRRRGQEARLRCSPMKGHSHVYWYRQLPEEGLKFMVYLQKENIIDESGMPKERFSAEFPKEGPSILRIQQVVRGDSAAYFCASSPRTGGPYEQYFGPGTRLTVT.

This clone was counted between two and nine times. V is TRBV4-1 and J is TRBJ1-1; a weak D match, TRBD1 (5 bases). This CDR3 has 15 amino acids. V was clipped by 6 bases and J by 2 bases, with 16 bases between them. Germline V gene sequence: CDR1 MGHRA, CDR2 YSYEKL. The DNA for the CDR3 is TGCGCCAGCAGTATCTTCACGGGGGGTAACACTGAAGCTTTCTTT. It encodes CASSIFTGGNTEAFF.

The genes are TRBV18 and TRBJ1-1; D is possibly TRBD1 (5 bases). The CDR3 loop spans 18 amino acids. Trimming pared 1 base from V and 4 bases from J, leaving 22 bases between. Germline V CDR1 and CDR2: KGHSH, LQKENI. The CDR3 DNA follows: TGTGCCAGCTCACCACGACAGAGTCGGTCTTCGGGAGGCACTGAAGCTTTCTTT. Amino acid sequence: CASSPRQSRSSGGTEAFF.

The rearrangement joins TRBV6-1 to TRBJ1-2; 9 positions match TRBD1. Trimming cost V 0 bases and J 7 bases; bases outside gene matches: 9. CDR1 is MNHNS, CDR2 SASEGT, per germline. CDR3 length: 16 residues. The CDR3 protein is CASSEARTGVIRGYTF. CDR3 in DNA: TGTGCCAGCAGTGAAGCCAGGACAGGGGTAATCCGTGGCTACACCTTC.

The chain couples TRBV18 to TRBJ1-5; no clear D. Germline values: CDR1 KGHSH, CDR2 LQKENI. V was trimmed by 3 bases and J by 3 bases, leaving 12 bases between them. This CDR3 region has 15 residues. The chain's CDR3 is CASSPGISDNQPQHF. As DNA, the CDR3 is TGTGCCAGCTCACCCGGGATATCGGACAATCAGCCCCAGCATTTT.

This clone was picked up one time. The chain uses TRBV5-5 and TRBJ1-5, with no clear D. The CDR3 is made up of 13 amino acids. Germline CDR1 SGHKS, CDR2 YYEKEE (reference sequence). The V end lost 0 bases, the J end lost 7 bases, and 8 bases lay between the germline ends. CDR3 sequence (DNA): TGTGCCAGCAGCTTGGGGGTCGGGCAGCCCCAGCATTTT. Its translation is CASSLGVGQPQHF.

The V gene is TRBV30, the J gene TRBJ2-7, with D maybe TRBD2 (5 bases). Trimming took off 6 bases at V and 6 bases at J, with 12 bases between the two ends. The germline V gene encodes CDR1 GTSNPN and CDR2 SVGIG (reference sequence). The CDR3 contains 11 residues. CDR3 loop: CACQEGVEQYF. The CDR3, as DNA: TGTGCCTGCCAAGAGGGCGTCGAGCAGTACTTC.

V is TRBV5-1 and J is TRBJ2-7; no reliable D call. Trimming shortened V by 0 bases and J by 7 bases, and 11 bases separated the two germline ends. CDR1 SGHRS and CDR2 YFSETQ come from the germline V gene. This CDR3 comprises 13 residues. DNA of the CDR3: TGCGCCAGCAGCTTGGCCGAGGTGGGTGAGCAGTACTTC. Amino acids: CASSLAEVGEQYF.

V is TRBV2 and J is TRBJ1-5; possibly TRBD1 for D (5 bases). The CDR3 has 13 amino acids. From germline, CDR1 is SNHLY and CDR2 FYNNEI. Trimming took off 8 bases at V and 1 base at J, with 9 bases between the two ends. The CDR3 sequence: CASGGGSNQPQHF. CDR3 nucleotides: TGTGCCAGCGGTGGGGGGAGCAATCAGCCCCAGCATTTT.

The chain recombines TRBV6-5 with TRBJ2-7; tentatively, D is TRBD2 (5 bases). V was shortened by 6 bases and J by 1 base, with 10 bases between the two germline ends. The CDR3 covers 13 residues. Germline CDR1 MNHEY, CDR2 SVGAGI. Here the CDR3 DNA reads TGTGCCAGCAGGTCCCCGGGGTCCTACGAGCAGTACTTC. Translated: CASRSPGSYEQYF.

This clone was seen once. V gene TRBV6-1 combines with J gene TRBJ1-5; unclear D gene. CDR1 is MNHNS, CDR2 SASEGT, per germline. The CDR3 is made up of 14 amino acids. The V and J ends lost 2 bases and 3 bases respectively, with 8 bases between them. CDR3 in DNA: TGTGCCAGCAGTGAACAGGCTCCCAATCAGCCCCAGCATTTT. Translation: CASSEQAPNQPQHF.

The chain joins TRBV18 to TRBJ1-1, with D possibly matching TRBD1 (6 bases). CDR1 and CDR2 (germline): KGHSH, LQKENI. The CDR3 has 14 amino acids. Trimming pared 2 bases from V and 5 bases from J, leaving 12 bases between. This CDR3 is CASSPNTGQTEAFF. In nucleotides, the CDR3 is TGTGCCAGCTCACCAAACACAGGGCAGACTGAAGCTTTCTTT.

V and J are TRBV6-1 and TRBJ2-3; D perhaps matches TRBD1 (5 bases). Germline-derived CDR1 and CDR2 are MNHNS and SASEGT. The CDR3 has 13 amino acids. The V end lost 5 bases, the J end lost 6 bases, and 12 bases lay between the germline ends. As DNA, the CDR3 is TGTGCCAGCAGTCCTCAGACAGACGATACGCAGTATTTT. Translation gives CASSPQTDDTQYF.

The chain couples TRBV6-1 to TRBJ2-7; no clear D. Germline V CDR1 and CDR2: MNHNS, SASEGT. The CDR3 runs to 12 residues. V lost 2 bases, J lost 3 bases, and 5 bases lay in between. CDR3 nucleotide sequence: TGTGCCAGCAGTGAACAGCACTACGAGCAGTACTTC. This translates into CASSEQHYEQYF.

The V and J genes are TRBV6-1 and TRBJ1-6; 9 nucleotides match TRBD1. The V gene's germline CDR1 is MNHNS and CDR2 SASEGT. The length of the CDR3 is 14 residues. V gave up 3 bases and J gave up 10 bases; unmatched junction bases: 4. CDR3 residues: CASSDDRGGSPLHF. In DNA form, the CDR3 reads TGTGCCAGCAGTGACGACAGGGGGGGATCACCCCTCCACTTT.

The rearrangement links TRBV6-4 to TRBJ1-1; TRBD1 matches at 9 bases. Germline CDR1 and CDR2: MRHNA and SNTAGT. There are 13 residues in the CDR3. With V trimmed by 6 bases and J by 3 bases, 2 bases remained unmatched. This CDR3 is CASRRDRDTEAFF. DNA for the CDR3: TGTGCCAGCAGGAGGGACAGGGACACTGAAGCTTTCTTT.

The gene calls are TRBV7-9 and TRBJ2-3, with TRBD1 as a possible D gene (6 bases). The CDR3 spans 15 residues. Trimming took off 6 bases at V and 1 base at J, with 14 bases between the two ends. Germline-derived CDR1 and CDR2 are SEHNR and FQNEAQ (reference sequence). CDR3 DNA: TGTGCCAGCAGTTACCCCAGGGGCCGCACAGATACGCAGTATTTT. Translated: CASSYPRGRTDTQYF.

The rearrangement joins TRBV6-1 to TRBJ1-1, with D tentatively TRBD1 (6 bases). CDR3 length: 14 residues. Between the trimmed V and J ends, which lost 3 bases and 9 bases, there was a span of 17 bases. Germline V gene lookup returns CDR1 MNHNS and CDR2 SASEGT. The CDR3 here is CASSDPRGAGKAFF. The CDR3 bases are TGTGCCAGCAGTGACCCCCGGGGGGCAGGGAAAGCTTTCTTT.

This chain links TRBV9 with TRBJ1-6; D gene uncertain. The ends were cut back, 0 bases at V and 2 bases at J, with 9 bases in the middle. The germline CDR1 and CDR2 sequences are SGDLS and YYNGEE. The CDR3 has 16 residues. CDR3 sequence (DNA): TGTGCCAGCAGCGTAGCAGGTACCGCCTATAATTCACCCCTCCACTTT. It codes for CASSVAGTAYNSPLHF.